Sequencing of this T cell receptor (beta chain) was carried out in a study of T cell repertoires in cytomegalovirus infection (dated by TCRdb to the late 2010s). Context from the whole study: The HLA type of each donor mattered for the analysis, because public TCR beta signatures pointed to carriage of CMV infection along with the matching HLA type. Paper-wide results and their limitations: The ex vivo response was dominated by HLA-C-restricted CMV-specific TCR beta clonotypes, which also provided the single most frequent clonotype in two of eight donors. In both this cohort and an independent roughly 400-donor cohort, the cumulative frequency of public TCR beta family members distinguished carriers of CMV infection plus the relevant HLA type.

Sequencing instrument: Illumina HiSeq 1500. TCRdb's own reprocessing of the public reads used fastp at Q25 and MiXCR and kept productive beta chains. Each entry merges the rows of one CDR3 protein and shows their most common DNA and genes. This sample gives 290,000 or so distinct CDR3 sequences in total; under 30% of them show up just once. Together, the top ten hold 11% to 15% of the sample. In regard to this clonotype: The antigen it binds to is not known. Base qualities are missing; no much larger clone stands one base away.

CDR1 and CDR2, per the germline V gene, are MRHNA and SNTAGT. The germline V end is reduced by 5 bases and the J end by 0 bases; junction bases left unmatched: 6. The cysteine opens and the phenylalanine closes a CDR3 of 17 amino acids. The kept DNA is CDR3 alone, 51 bases in frame from the first base. This TCR was sampled from a human donor in good health (CMV status not recorded). Some clones in this sample may be carry-over from other donors' samples. The specimen sequenced was PBMCs. The chain is made from TRBV6-4 and TRBJ2-2, with 10 central nucleotides matching TRBD1. The sequenced DNA: TGTGCCAGCAGTAGATCCGGGACAGGGGCGAACACCGGGGAGCTGTTTTTT. It translates as CASSRSGTGANTGELFF.